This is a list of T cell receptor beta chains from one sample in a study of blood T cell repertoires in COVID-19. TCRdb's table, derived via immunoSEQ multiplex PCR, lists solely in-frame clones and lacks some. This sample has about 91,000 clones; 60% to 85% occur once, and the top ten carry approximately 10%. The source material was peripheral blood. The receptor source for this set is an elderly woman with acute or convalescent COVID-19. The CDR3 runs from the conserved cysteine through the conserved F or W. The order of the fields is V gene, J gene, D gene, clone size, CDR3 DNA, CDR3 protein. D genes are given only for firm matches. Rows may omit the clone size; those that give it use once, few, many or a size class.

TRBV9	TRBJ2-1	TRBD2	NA	TGTGCCAGCAGCGTAAATCCCTCGGGACTAGCTGGTAATGAGCAGTTCTTC	CASSVNPSGLAGNEQFF
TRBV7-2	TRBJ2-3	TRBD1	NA	TGTGCCAGCAGTTCCGGGACAGGGACCCAAGATACGCAGTATTTT	CASSSGTGTQDTQYF
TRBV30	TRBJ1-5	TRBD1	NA	TGTGCCTGGAGTGCGGGACAGTATCAGCCCCAGCATTTT	CAWSAGQYQPQHF
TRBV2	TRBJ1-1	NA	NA	TGTGCCAGCAGTGAAGCGATGAGGGAGGGTAAAGCTTTCTTT	CASSEAMREGKAFF
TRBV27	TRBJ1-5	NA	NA	TGTGCCAGCAGAGAGAGTACAGGGTCAACCAATCAGCCCCAGCATTTT	CASRESTGSTNQPQHF
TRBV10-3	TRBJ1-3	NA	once	TGTGCCATCAACCTCCAGGACTCTGGAAACACCATATATTTT	CAINLQDSGNTIYF
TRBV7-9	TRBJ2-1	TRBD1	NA	TGTGCCAGCAGCTTAGCGGTGGCAGGGGGCCCCCCACGGGGCAATGAGCAGTTCTTC	CASSLAVAGGPPRGNEQFF
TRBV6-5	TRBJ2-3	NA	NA	TGTGCCAGCAGAAGGGGGGGGCTCACAGATACGCAGTATTTT	CASRRGGLTDTQYF
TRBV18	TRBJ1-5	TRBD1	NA	TGTGCCAGCTCACCCACAGGGGGTCAGCCCCAGCATTTT	CASSPTGGQPQHF
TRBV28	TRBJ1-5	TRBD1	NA	TGTGCCAGCAGTTTAGGAGACAGGGCAGGTCAGCCCCAGCATTTT	CASSLGDRAGQPQHF
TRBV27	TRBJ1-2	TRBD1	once	TGTGCCAGCAGTTTAGGGCAGGGGGCGTATTATGGCTACACCTTC	CASSLGQGAYYGYTF
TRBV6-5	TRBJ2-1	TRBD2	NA	TGTGCCAGCAGTTCCGCGGGGGAGGGCTTCAATGAGCAGTTCTTC	CASSSAGEGFNEQFF
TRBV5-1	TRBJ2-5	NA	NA	TGCGCCAGCAGCTTGGTAGGGGGAGAGGAGACCCAGTACTTC	CASSLVGGEETQYF
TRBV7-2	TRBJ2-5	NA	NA	TGTGCCAGCACGGAAGGGGGGGGCCAAGAGACCCAGTACTTC	CASTEGGGQETQYF
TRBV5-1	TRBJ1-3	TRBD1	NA	TGCGCCAGCAGCTTGTTGACAGGGGGTGGAAACACCATATATTTT	CASSLLTGGGNTIYF
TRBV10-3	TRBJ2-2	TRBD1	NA	TGTGCCACGACCGGACAGGGTCAATCCGGGGAGCTGTTTTTT	CATTGQGQSGELFF
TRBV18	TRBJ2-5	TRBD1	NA	TGTGCCAGCTCACCAATGGGACAGGTAGAGATCCAGTACTTC	CASSPMGQVEIQYF
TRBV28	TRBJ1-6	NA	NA	TGTGCCAGCAGTTTACCCGCCTTACGGGGTTCACCCCTCCACTTT	CASSLPALRGSPLHF
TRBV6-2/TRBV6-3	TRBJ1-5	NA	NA	TGTGCCAGCAGTTATGGGGGGGGTTATCAGCCCCAGCATTTT	CASSYGGGYQPQHF
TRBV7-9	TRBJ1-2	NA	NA	TGTGCCAGCAGCTTAGCGCAGGGTTTGGGCTACACCTTC	CASSLAQGLGYTF
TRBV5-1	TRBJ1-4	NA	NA	TGCGCCAGCAGCTTGGGTCTGGGGGCGACTAATGAAAAACTGTTTTTT	CASSLGLGATNEKLFF
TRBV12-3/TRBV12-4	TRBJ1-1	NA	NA	TGTGCCACTCGACAGTTTCCGAACACTGAAGCTTTCTTT	CATRQFPNTEAFF
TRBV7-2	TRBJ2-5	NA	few	TGTGCCAGCAGCTTAGGGAGGGCCCCTGGGACCCAGTACTTC	CASSLGRAPGTQYF
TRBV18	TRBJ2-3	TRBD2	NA	TGTGCCAGCTCACCAAATGGAGCGGGGGGGCCTTCTGAGGCTGATACGCAGTATTTT	CASSPNGAGGPSEADTQYF
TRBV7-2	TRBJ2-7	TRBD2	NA	TGTGCCAGCAGCCGGGGGGGGCACTACGAGCAGTACTTC	CASSRGGHYEQYF
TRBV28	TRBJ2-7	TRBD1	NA	TGTGCCAGCTCCTCGGGACAGGGGTTTTACGAGCAGTACTTC	CASSSGQGFYEQYF
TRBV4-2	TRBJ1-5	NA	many	TGTGCCAGCAGCCAAGATACGGGGGGAGGAGGGAATCAGCCCCAGCATTTT	CASSQDTGGGGNQPQHF
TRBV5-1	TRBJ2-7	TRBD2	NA	TGCGCCAGCAGCTTGGGACTAGCGGGGGGGATATACGAGCAGTACTTC	CASSLGLAGGIYEQYF
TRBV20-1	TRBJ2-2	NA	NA	TGCAGTGCTAGTAACGGGAGAGGTGCCGGGGAGCTGTTTTTT	CSASNGRGAGELFF
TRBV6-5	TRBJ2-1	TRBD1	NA	TGTGCCAGCAGTTCCGGGACAGGGGACAATGAGCAGTTCTTC	CASSSGTGDNEQFF
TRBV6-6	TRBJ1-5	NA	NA	TGTGCCAGCAGTTATTGGTCAGGGAGCAATCAGCCCCAGCATTTT	CASSYWSGSNQPQHF
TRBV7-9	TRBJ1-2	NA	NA	TGTGCCAGCCCCCCCGCGGCGGGGAACTATGGCTACACCTTC	CASPPAAGNYGYTF
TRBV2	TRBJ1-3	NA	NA	TGTGCCAGCAATTATCAGGGTGCCGGAAACACCATATATTTT	CASNYQGAGNTIYF
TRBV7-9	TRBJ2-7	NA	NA	TGTGCCAGCAGCTTGGACAGTACCTACGAGCAGTACTTC	CASSLDSTYEQYF
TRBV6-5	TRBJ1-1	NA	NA	TGTGCCAGCAGTTACTCGAGCAGGCGAGCTTTCTTT	CASSYSSRRAFF
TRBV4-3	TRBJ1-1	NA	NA	TGCGCCAGCAGCCAAGATAGAACGTTGAACACTGAAGCTTTCTTT	CASSQDRTLNTEAFF
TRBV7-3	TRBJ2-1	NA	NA	TGTGCCAGCAGTTCAGAGGGAACCTACAATGAGCAGTTCTTC	CASSSEGTYNEQFF
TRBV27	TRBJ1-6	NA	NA	TGTGCCAGCAGCCCACGACAGGATCGGCTTAATTCACCCCTCCACTTT	CASSPRQDRLNSPLHF
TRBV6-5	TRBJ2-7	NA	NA	TGTGCCAGCCGGGCGGGCCCCACCTACGAGCAGTACTTC	CASRAGPTYEQYF